A single sample gave rise to the 21 T cell receptor beta chains below, sequenced in a study of identical twins. Using its own MiXCR run on the 5' RACE reads, TCRdb lists one record per CDR3 protein. The top ten hold 10% to 15% of the sample, which has about 430,000 distinct CDR3 sequences, about a fifth seen once. Sequencing input: naive T cells sorted from blood. Receptors were obtained from a man aged 50-59 years in good health.

The chain carries TRBV7-2 and TRBJ2-3; 14 nucleotides line up with TRBD2. Trimming cost V 5 bases and J 4 bases; bases outside gene matches: 5. The CDR3 loop spans 16 amino acids. Germline V gene data show CDR1 as SGHTA and CDR2 as FQGNSA. The CDR3 nucleotides read TGTGCCAGCAGCCCAAGACTAGCGGGAGGGCCAGATACGCAGTATTTT. Amino acid sequence: CASSPRLAGGPDTQYF.

The rearrangement links TRBV6-1 to TRBJ2-1; TRBD1 matches at 9 bases. The CDR3 covers 17 residues. The trim removed 8 bases at V and 7 bases at J, leaving 18 bases unmatched. The germline gives CDR1 MNHNS, CDR2 SASEGT. The CDR3 DNA is TGTGCCAGCTCGTCGGGACAGGGACGGTGGGTAGAGAATGAGCAGTTCTTC. It specifies CASSSGQGRWVENEQFF.

Points on this clonotype: This may stem from a read error, because a much larger clone lies one nucleotide away. Given the absence of the conserved phenylalanine or tryptophan at the CDR3 end, a read error is likely. This CDR3 is CASSRPPRTGMVETQYL. The CDR3 coding sequence is TGTGCCAGCAGTCGTCCCCCCCGGACAGGGATGGTGGAGACCCAGTACTTA. The rearrangement links TRBV6-2 or TRBV6-3 to TRBJ2-5; 8 positions match TRBD1. The length of the CDR3 is 17 residues. V shed 5 bases and J 5 bases; nucleotides not matched to a gene: 16. Germline V gives CDR1 MNHEY, CDR2 SVGEGT.

This chain links TRBV28 with TRBJ2-1; D is undetermined. CDR1 is MDHEN and CDR2 is SYDVKM in the germline V gene. The CDR3 length is 15 residues. The V and J ends lost 3 bases and 8 bases respectively, with 17 bases between them. The CDR3 DNA follows: TGTGCCAGCAGTTTGGGATCCCTCCTTGAGCATGAGCAGTTCTTC. Protein: CASSLGSLLEHEQFF.

Regarding this clonotype: Being one base from a much bigger clone, this may be a read error. The V gene is TRBV15, the J gene TRBJ1-3; D remains ambiguous. Germline V gene data show CDR1 as LNHNV and CDR2 as YYDKDF (reference sequence). The CDR3 contains 15 residues. The CDR3 nucleotides are TGTGCCACCAGCAGAGATCTGGCAGTTGGAAACCCCATATATTTT. Residues: CATSRDLAVGNPIYF.

The chain employs TRBV6-5 and TRBJ2-1; 9 positions match TRBD1. Germline values: CDR1 MNHEY, CDR2 SVGAGI. Germline trimming cut 2 bases from V and 9 bases from J; bases unmatched to any gene: 5. The length of the CDR3 is 14 residues. CDR3 DNA: TGTGCCAGCAGTTACAGGACAGGGGTGGGTGAGCAGTTCTTC. It translates to CASSYRTGVGEQFF.

Worth noting for this clonotype: Given a much more abundant clone one base away, this may be a read error. The DNA of the CDR3 is TGTACCAGCAGCTTCCTCCGGGATACGCAGTATTTT. Its protein product is CTSSFLRDTQYF. The V gene is TRBV11-1, the J gene TRBJ2-3; D is ambiguous. The CDR3 contains 12 residues. In germline, CDR1 is SGHAT, CDR2 FQDESV (reference sequence).

This clonotype was observed at least ten times. The V call is TRBV28, the J call TRBJ2-1, with D possibly called TRBD1 or TRBD2 (6 bases each). Germline V gene sequence: CDR1 MDHEN, CDR2 SYDVKM. This CDR3 has 15 amino acids. Trimming cost V 10 bases and J 7 bases, with 23 bases left between them. CDR3 bases: TGTGCCATCGCGCCGGGCAGGGGAGGAAGGAATGAGCAGTTCTTC. Amino acid sequence: CAIAPGRGGRNEQFF.

The table lists this clonotype with a few counts. V is TRBV12-3 or TRBV12-4 and J is TRBJ2-2; D remains ambiguous. The V and J ends lost 3 bases and 8 bases respectively, with 13 bases between them. CDR3 length: 14 amino acids. The CDR3 bases are TGTGCCAGCAGTTTGTCGCGATCGAGTGGGGAGCTGTTTTTT. This translates into CASSLSRSSGELFF.

This clonotype turned up a few times. The gene calls are TRBV10-3 and TRBJ2-3; D uncertain. The ends were cut back, 3 bases at V and 4 bases at J, with 14 bases in the middle. CDR1 and CDR2 (germline): ENHRY, SYGVKD. The CDR3 consists of 15 residues. This chain's CDR3 is CAISDRYSLSDTQYF. The CDR3 DNA follows: TGTGCCATCAGTGATCGCTACTCGCTCTCAGATACGCAGTATTTT.

This chain uses TRBV11-2 with TRBJ1-2; weak D call: TRBD1 (6 bases). CDR3 length: 15 residues. Trimming stripped 5 bases from V and 7 bases from J, with 20 bases between. Per germline, CDR1 SGHAT and CDR2 FQNNGV. CDR3 nucleotides: TGTGCCAGCAGCCCCCCGACAGGACATGGAGGTGGCTACACCTTC. Amino acid sequence: CASSPPTGHGGGYTF.

The sample holds many counts of this clonotype. The CDR3 loop reads CASSLAVRYEQYF. As DNA, the CDR3 is TGTGCCAGCAGCTTAGCTGTGAGGTACGAGCAGTACTTC. V gene TRBV7-9 combines with J gene TRBJ2-7; D gene uncertain. CDR3 size: 13 residues. V dropped 0 bases and J dropped 4 bases, with 7 bases sitting between them. Germline V gene sequence: CDR1 SEHNR, CDR2 FQNEAQ (reference sequence).

This clonotype was seen ten or more times. The chain joins TRBV29-1 to TRBJ2-2; D call uncertain. The CDR3 sequence is 13 residues long. Trimming took off 1 base at V and 0 bases at J, with 3 bases between the two ends. Germline V gene sequence: CDR1 SQVTM, CDR2 ANQGSEA. The CDR3 spells CSVEVPNTGELFF. Written as DNA, the CDR3 is TGCAGCGTTGAAGTTCCGAACACCGGGGAGCTGTTTTTT.

This clonotype was recorded only once. The genes are TRBV15 and TRBJ1-2, with D maybe TRBD1 (6 bases). V was pared by 0 bases and J by 8 bases, with 16 bases between. CDR1 and CDR2 (germline): LNHNV, YYDKDF (reference sequence). This CDR3 region has 15 residues. CDR3 sequence: CATSRDRGRGEGYTF. The CDR3 DNA follows: TGTGCCACCAGCAGAGATAGGGGCAGGGGAGAGGGCTACACCTTC.

Worth noting for this clonotype: An end of the junction differs from the germline gene, which may be a read error. The chain employs TRBV29-1 and TRBJ2-7; no reliable D call. The CDR3 contains 14 residues. Germline V gives CDR1 SQVTM, CDR2 ANQGSEA. The CDR3 DNA reads TGCAGCGTTGAAGATCGGTTCCCCTCCCACGAGCAGTACTTC. It encodes CSVEDRFPSHEQYF.

This clonotype came up a few times. This chain links TRBV6-5 with TRBJ2-1, with TRBD1 identical over 11 bases. V shed 3 bases and J 7 bases; nucleotides not matched to a gene: 11. CDR1 MNHEY and CDR2 SVGAGI come from the germline V gene. CDR3 size: 17 residues. CDR3 coding DNA: TGTGCCAGCAGTTATCTTCGGGGACAGGGGGATCGGAATGAGCAGTTCTTC. Translation: CASSYLRGQGDRNEQFF.

This clonotype was detected a few times. CDR3 bases: TGCAGTGCTAGAAGGGCGACAGGGAGCTCCTACAATGAGCAGTTCTTC. Amino acid sequence: CSARRATGSSYNEQFF. The genes are TRBV20-1 and TRBJ2-1; TRBD1 aligns across 7 bases. Germline CDR1 is DFQATT and CDR2 is SNEGSKA (reference sequence). This CDR3 has 16 residues. J gave up 0 bases and V 2 bases, and 7 bases lay outside the gene matches.

The chain recombines TRBV5-1 with TRBJ1-1; TRBD1 matches at 9 bases. CDR3 length: 14 amino acids. The trim removed 7 bases at V and 0 bases at J, leaving 4 bases unmatched. Germline loops: CDR1 SGHRS, CDR2 YFSETQ. The DNA for the CDR3 is TGCGCCAGCCGGGACAGGGCCCTGAACACTGAAGCTTTCTTT. It encodes CASRDRALNTEAFF.

This clonotype occurred many times. J is TRBJ1-1 and V is TRBV11-2; D is unresolved. Germline V gene lookup returns CDR1 SGHAT and CDR2 FQNNGV. This CDR3 has 13 amino acids. V shed 6 bases and J shed 6 bases, with 14 bases lying between them. CDR3 protein: CASSHGGGAEAFF. The DNA of the CDR3 is TGTGCCAGCAGTCATGGAGGTGGGGCTGAAGCTTTCTTT.

This clonotype was counted at least ten times. This chain links TRBV12-3 or TRBV12-4 with TRBJ1-5; D is ambiguous. CDR3 size: 16 residues. The ends were cut back, 1 base at V and 3 bases at J, with 13 bases in the middle. The chain's CDR3 is CASSLDVAFTNQPQHF. The CDR3 DNA follows: TGTGCCAGCAGTTTAGACGTCGCATTCACCAATCAGCCCCAGCATTTT.

This rearrangement joins TRBV24-1 to TRBJ1-2; D remains unclear. V dropped 2 bases and J dropped 4 bases, with 10 bases sitting between them. CDR1 is KGHDR, CDR2 SFDVKD, per germline. The CDR3 totals 14 residues. The CDR3 sequence is CATSDSMDGYGYTF. The CDR3 region has the DNA TGTGCCACCAGTGATTCTATGGACGGCTATGGCTACACCTTC.